These T cell receptor beta chains were read from a single sample in a study of OX40 agonist ivuxolimab in advanced cancers. The method was immunoSEQ multiplex PCR; TCRdb's version includes in-frame clones alone and lacks a portion of them. This sample has around 35,000 clones, with roughly 80% found just once. The material sequenced was CD4+ or CD8+ T cells sorted from blood, taken in a trial of the OX40 agonist ivuxolimab. The receptor source for this set is an adult with an advanced solid tumor such as melanoma, head and neck, liver or kidney cancer. Both conserved end residues are part of each CDR3. Fields, in order: V gene, D gene, clone size, J gene, CDR3 protein, CDR3 DNA. The D gene is left open where the match is weak. Some rows mark clone size as missing; the rest say once, few, many or name a class of expanded clone.

>TRBV18|.|.|TRBJ2-1
CASSPPTGTSGLHEQFF
TGTGCCAGCTCACCACCGACGGGAACCAGTGGGCTCCATGAGCAGTTCTTC
>TRBV5-4|.|.|TRBJ2-5
CASSRGGDGETQYF
TGTGCCAGCAGCCGGGGAGGAGATGGAGAGACCCAGTACTTC
>TRBV18|.|.|TRBJ1-2
CASSPAARDGYGYTF
TGTGCCAGCTCACCCGCCGCCAGGGACGGCTATGGCTACACCTTC
>TRBV27|TRBD2|.|TRBJ2-3
CASSLGSGAADTQYF
TGTGCCAGCAGTTTAGGTAGCGGGGCGGCAGATACGCAGTATTTT
>TRBV10-3|.|few|TRBJ2-7
CAIRRDQRYEQYF
TGTGCCATCAGGCGGGACCAAAGGTACGAGCAGTACTTC
>TRBV4-2|.|.|TRBJ2-5
CASSQDLIRQETQYF
TGTGCCAGCAGCCAAGATTTGATACGCCAAGAGACCCAGTACTTC
>TRBV7-3|.|.|TRBJ2-5
CASSLSIRDKQETQYF
TGTGCCAGCAGCTTGTCAATCCGGGACAAGCAAGAGACCCAGTACTTC
>TRBV7-3|.|few|TRBJ2-1
CASSLRGGTRLDEQFF
TGTGCCAGCAGCTTAAGAGGCGGGACCCGCCTGGATGAGCAGTTCTTC
>TRBV2|TRBD1|.|TRBJ1-4
CASCRDSLATNEKLFF
TGTGCCAGCTGTAGGGACAGCCTCGCAACTAATGAAAAACTGTTTTTT
>TRBV5-1|TRBD2|.|TRBJ2-7
CASSLAAGYYEQYF
TGCGCCAGCAGCTTGGCAGCGGGGTACTACGAGCAGTACTTC
>TRBV5-1|TRBD2|.|TRBJ2-1
CASSLWATSGARGEQFF
TGCGCCAGCAGCTTGTGGGCGACTAGCGGGGCCCGGGGGGAGCAGTTCTTC
>TRBV29-1|.|.|TRBJ1-1
CSARTSAAFF
TGCAGCGCGAGGACCTCGGCGGCTTTCTTT
>TRBV29-1|TRBD1|few|TRBJ1-2
CSVDDRGGNYGYTF
TGCAGCGTTGATGACAGGGGAGGGAACTATGGCTACACCTTC
>TRBV29-1|.|.|TRBJ1-2
CSVDLRDPSDGYTF
TGCAGCGTTGACTTGAGGGACCCATCGGATGGCTACACCTTC
>TRBV11-1|TRBD1|.|TRBJ1-1
CASSLGTGSEAFF
TGTGCCAGCAGCCTTGGGACAGGGTCTGAAGCTTTCTTT
>TRBV9|.|.|TRBJ2-1
CASSVGLQHYNEQFF
TGTGCCAGCAGCGTAGGGCTTCAGCACTACAATGAGCAGTTCTTC
>TRBV7-2|.|.|TRBJ1-6
CASSLVRGLNSPLHF
TGTGCCAGCAGCTTAGTACGGGGGCTGAATTCACCCCTCCACTTT
>TRBV6-1|.|.|TRBJ2-7
CASSEGPDYEQYF
TGTGCCAGCAGTGAAGGACCGGACTACGAGCAGTACTTC
>TRBV7-9|.|once|TRBJ1-1
CASSYGQMAFF
TGTGCCAGCAGCTACGGACAGATGGCTTTCTTT
>TRBV9|.|.|TRBJ2-7
CASSVGHTLGEQYF
TGTGCCAGCAGCGTGGGGCACACCTTGGGGGAGCAGTACTTC
>TRBV6-1|TRBD1|.|TRBJ1-4
CASSRQGRSEKLFF
TGTGCCAGCAGTCGACAGGGACGAAGTGAAAAACTGTTTTTT
>TRBV11-2|.|.|TRBJ2-1
CASSLNRDNTYNEQFF
TGTGCCAGCAGCTTAAACCGGGACAACACCTACAATGAGCAGTTCTTC
>TRBV5-1|.|.|TRBJ1-2
CASSLSAGLDYGYTF
TGCGCCAGCAGCTTATCAGCGGGACTGGACTATGGCTACACCTTC
>TRBV5-1|TRBD1|.|TRBJ2-5
CASSPGQGVVTQYF
TGCGCCAGCAGCCCGGGACAGGGGGTGGTGACCCAGTACTTC
>TRBV18|.|once|TRBJ2-1
CASSPNNWANNEQFF
TGTGCCAGCTCTCCCAATAATTGGGCTAACAATGAGCAGTTCTTC
>TRBV6-1|.|large|TRBJ1-2
CASSPRVGITSGYTF
TGTGCCAGCAGCCCCCGGGTGGGGATCACCTCCGGCTACACCTTC
>TRBV6-4|.|.|TRBJ1-6
CASTLQTPYNSPLHF
TGTGCCAGCACTCTACAGACGCCGTATAATTCACCCCTCCACTTT
>TRBV11-2|.|.|TRBJ1-1
CASSSRRRGRGDTEAFF
TGTGCCAGCAGCTCAAGGAGACGTGGAAGGGGGGACACTGAAGCTTTCTTT
>TRBV18|TRBD1|.|TRBJ2-3
CASSRGQDTDTQYF
TGTGCCAGCTCACGAGGACAGGACACAGATACGCAGTATTTT
>TRBV6-1|.|.|TRBJ1-6
CASILHYNSPLHF
TGTGCCAGCATATTACACTATAATTCGCCCCTCCACTTT
>TRBV6-1|.|.|TRBJ2-7
CASSENYEQYF
TGTGCCAGCAGTGAGAATTACGAGCAGTACTTC
>TRBV5-1|TRBD2|.|TRBJ2-2
CASSLELAGGTGELFF
TGCGCCAGCAGCTTGGAACTAGCGGGAGGAACCGGGGAGCTGTTTTTT
>TRBV27|.|.|TRBJ2-6
CASSSEGHPGANVLTF
TGTGCCAGCAGTTCTGAGGGTCACCCTGGGGCCAACGTCCTGACTTTC
>TRBV2|TRBD1|once|TRBJ1-1
CASSVQGASEAFF
TGTGCCAGCAGTGTACAGGGGGCTTCCGAAGCTTTCTTT
>TRBV7-3|.|.|TRBJ2-3
CASSLVGTDTQYF
TGTGCCAGCAGCTTGGTAGGCACAGATACGCAGTATTTT
>TRBV10-2|TRBD2|.|TRBJ2-1
CATLSPGLLRSYNEQFF
TGCGCCACCCTATCGCCGGGACTACTTCGGAGCTACAATGAGCAGTTCTTC
>TRBV2|TRBD2|once|TRBJ2-1
CASIPSGRGDEQFF
TGTGCCAGCATCCCTAGCGGGAGAGGCGACGAGCAGTTCTTC
>TRBV6-5|.|.|TRBJ1-4
CASSPSGATNEKLFF
TGTGCCAGCAGTCCCTCAGGGGCGACTAATGAAAAACTGTTTTTT
>TRBV5-1|.|.|TRBJ2-7
CASSLDRGYEQYF
TGCGCCAGCAGCTTGGATAGGGGTTACGAGCAGTACTTC
>TRBV28|.|.|TRBJ1-6
CASSPWIAESPLHF
TGTGCCAGCAGTCCCTGGATAGCCGAGTCACCCCTCCACTTT
>TRBV19|TRBD2|.|TRBJ2-4
CASKLAGDIQYF
TGTGCCAGTAAACTAGCGGGTGACATTCAGTACTTC
>TRBV19|.|.|TRBJ2-3
CASSRTRDLTDTQYF
TGTGCCAGTAGTCGAACGAGGGACCTGACAGATACGCAGTATTTT
>TRBV7-9|TRBD1|few|TRBJ2-7
CASSEEAGTGYSYEQYF
TGTGCCAGCAGCGAAGAGGCCGGGACAGGTTATTCCTACGAGCAGTACTTC
>TRBV13|.|.|TRBJ2-3
CASSNRQASDTQYF
TGTGCCAGCAGCAACCGACAGGCCTCGGATACGCAGTATTTT
>TRBV10-1|TRBD2|.|TRBJ2-1
CASSAGGYNEQFF
TGCGCCAGCAGTGCGGGGGGGTACAATGAGCAGTTCTTC
>TRBV19|TRBD2|once|TRBJ2-1
CASSIEGPSGGRLPYNEQFF
TGTGCCAGTAGTATAGAGGGTCCTAGCGGGGGACGCTTGCCCTACAATGAGCAGTTCTTC
>TRBV9|.|.|TRBJ1-5
CASSVGSYNQPQHF
TGTGCCAGCAGCGTAGGCAGTTACAATCAGCCCCAGCATTTT
>TRBV5-5|.|.|TRBJ1-6
CASSRSATDNSPLHF
TGTGCCAGCAGCAGATCAGCGACGGATAATTCACCCCTCCACTTT
>TRBV4-1|.|.|TRBJ2-3
CASSRATSFSTDTQYF
TGCGCCAGCAGCCGCGCCACCTCGTTTAGCACAGATACGCAGTATTTT
>TRBV7-6|TRBD1|.|TRBJ1-1
CASSSDAQGSPTEAFF
TGTGCCAGCAGCTCGGACGCACAGGGGAGCCCCACTGAAGCTTTCTTT
>TRBV27|TRBD1|.|TRBJ2-7
CASSLSGTGLVYEQYF
TGTGCCAGCAGTTTATCCGGGACAGGGTTAGTATACGAGCAGTACTTC
>TRBV7-9|.|.|TRBJ2-5
CASSLARVEETQYF
TGTGCCAGCAGCTTAGCGCGGGTAGAAGAGACCCAGTACTTC
>TRBV5-5|.|.|TRBJ2-7
CASSPDSLYEQYF
TGTGCCAGCAGCCCGGACTCCTTGTACGAGCAGTACTTC